This TCR beta chain was recorded in a study of shared clonotypes between healthy human individuals. For the study at large: The donor pool was made up of a couple of women and a few men aged 18 to 49. Findings and limits, study-wide: Rarefaction indicated that sorted-subset sequencing remained incomplete although depth was large. Lower generation probabilities were found for non-shared clonotypes than for those shared by all four donors.

This clone was seen only once. Its antigen remains unidentified. For every subset, genomic DNA was evenly distributed across several immunoSEQ plates. Produced via immunoSEQ multiplex PCR; TCRdb's table is partial and in-frame only. The data show some 200,000 clones, with roughly 93% seen just once and 0.067% held by the top ten. The CDR3 runs 12 residues. Germline CDR1 and CDR2: SGHAT and FQNNGV. The germline V and J ends were trimmed by 5 bases and 9 bases, with 11 bases remaining between them. V gene TRBV11-2 combines with J gene TRBJ2-1; D remains unclear. This TCR came from a woman in her twenties or thirties in good health. The sample consisted of naive CD4+ T cells sorted from blood. Subset specified: CD45RA+ positively selected. The CDR3 here is CASSHGASEQFF. CDR3 DNA: TGTGCCAGCAGCCACGGAGCTAGTGAGCAGTTCTTC.